These 7 T cell receptor beta chains originate from one sample sequenced in a study of identical twins. TCRdb re-called the 5' RACE reads with MiXCR, one entry per CDR3 protein. Of about 470,000 distinct CDR3 sequences listed, 24% are singletons. The same data also contributed to another study, on T cells expressing NK-cell markers.

The sample taken for sequencing was CD4+ T cells sorted from blood. The origin of the receptors is a woman younger than 30 in good health.

The CDR3 DNA reads as TGCGCCAGCACCCCTGGGGGGGGCCTGCAAGATACGCAGTATTTT. Protein: CASTPGGGLQDTQYF. The chain employs TRBV4-1 and TRBJ2-3; tentative D call: TRBD2 (7 bases). The ends were cut back, 7 bases at V and 5 bases at J, with 19 bases in the middle. CDR3 length equals 15 residues. Germline assignment: CDR1 MGHRA and CDR2 YSYEKL.

A few counts support this clonotype. This chain uses TRBV12-3 or TRBV12-4 with TRBJ2-3; the D gene is possibly TRBD2 (5 bases). Trimming removed 7 bases from V and 4 bases from J, with 12 bases in between. The CDR3 contains 13 residues. The CDR3 protein is CASNYRGSDTQYF. The CDR3 bases are TGTGCCAGCAATTACCGAGGGTCAGATACGCAGTATTTT.

The genes are TRBV27 and TRBJ1-2; 10 nucleotides match TRBD1. V was clipped by 7 bases and J by 8 bases; unmatched bases: 7. This CDR3 has 13 amino acids. Germline CDR1 reads MNHEY; CDR2 reads SMNVEV (reference sequence). CDR3 bases: TGTGCCAGCACCCTGGGACAGGGGAACGGCTACACCTTC. It translates to CASTLGQGNGYTF.

This clonotype turned up a few times. The chain uses TRBV20-1 and TRBJ2-5; 8 nucleotides line up with TRBD2. This CDR3 spans 13 amino acids. Germline CDR1 DFQATT, CDR2 SNEGSKA (reference sequence). V gave up 5 bases and J gave up 5 bases; unmatched junction bases: 7. CDR3 nucleotides: TGCAGTGCTCCCTCTTCTAGCGGGGAGACCCAGTACTTC. As protein: CSAPSSSGETQYF.

V usage is TRBV6-5 and J usage is TRBJ2-7; maybe TRBD2 (6 bases). In germline, CDR1 is MNHEY, CDR2 SVGAGI. Trimming shortened V by 0 bases and J by 2 bases, and 11 bases separated the two germline ends. The CDR3 consists of 15 residues. The CDR3 DNA follows: TGTGCCAGCAGTTACTCGGCTAGCGACCCCTACGAGCAGTACTTC. Translation gives CASSYSASDPYEQYF.

The chain couples TRBV5-6 to TRBJ1-5; D gene ambiguous. Trimming stripped 7 bases from V and 0 bases from J, with 11 bases between. The V gene's germline CDR1 is SGHDT and CDR2 YYEEEE. CDR3 length equals 14 residues. The DNA for the CDR3 is TGTGCCAGCTTACGGACGGGTAGCAATCAGCCCCAGCATTTT. This codes for CASLRTGSNQPQHF. Filled out from reference TRBV5-6 and TRBJ1-5, the complete variable domain reads DAGVTQSPTHLIKTRGQQVTLRCSPKSGHDTVSWYQQALGQGPQFIFQYYEEEERQRGNFPDRFSGHQFPNYSSELNVNALLLGDSALYLCASLRTGSNQPQHFGDGTRLSIL.

This clonotype appeared a few times. V is TRBV11-2 and J is TRBJ2-1, with D unresolved. The V end lost 2 bases, the J end lost 4 bases, and 6 bases lay between the germline ends. The germline V gene encodes CDR1 SGHAT and CDR2 FQNNGV. The CDR3 spans 13 residues. The CDR3 here is CASSLQFYNEQFF. The CDR3 bases are TGTGCCAGCAGCTTACAGTTTTACAATGAGCAGTTCTTC.